The 17 T cell receptor beta chains reported below all come from one sample, sequenced in a study of T cell responses to AZD1222 COVID-19 vaccine. Some clones are missing from TCRdb's copy, which holds only in-frame ones; the method was immunoSEQ multiplex PCR. Of about 180,000 clones in the sample, over 90% are singletons; the top ten hold approximately 1.9%. The source was peripheral blood, collected 28 days after the second AZD1222 dose. These receptors were obtained from an adult who received the AZD1222 COVID-19 vaccine.

V gene TRBV30 combines with J gene TRBJ2-7; weak D call: TRBD2 (6 bases). Germline values: CDR1 GTSNPN, CDR2 SVGIG (reference sequence). V lost 4 bases, J lost 1 base, and 8 bases lay in between. The CDR3 runs 12 residues. CDR3 in amino acids: CAWTRDSYEQYF. The DNA for the CDR3 is TGTGCCTGGACGCGGGATTCCTACGAGCAGTACTTC.

The chain recombines TRBV14 with TRBJ2-1; possible D gene TRBD2, 5 bases. In germline, CDR1 is SGHDN, CDR2 FVKESK. The CDR3 is 11 residues long. The germline V and J ends were trimmed by 6 bases and 9 bases, with 9 bases remaining between them. CDR3 sequence reads: CASSSRAEQFF. The CDR3 DNA reads as TGTGCCAGCAGTTCGAGGGCTGAGCAGTTCTTC.

The chain carries TRBV5-8 and TRBJ2-5, with D perhaps assigned TRBD1 or TRBD2 (6 bases each). The ends were cut back, 4 bases at V and 2 bases at J, with 9 bases in the middle. In germline, CDR1 is SGHTS, CDR2 YDEGEE. The CDR3 runs to 13 residues. The CDR3 nucleotides are TGTGCCAGCAGCGAGGGGGGTCAAGAGACCCAGTACTTC. This encodes CASSEGGQETQYF.

V gene TRBV19 combines with J gene TRBJ2-2; no clear D. The CDR3 is 15 residues long. With 5 bases removed from V and 6 bases from J, the gap between germline ends came to 16 bases. CDR1 is LNHDA, CDR2 SQIVND, per germline (reference sequence). The CDR3 spells CASSGRAPGPGELFF. For the CDR3, the DNA is TGTGCCAGTAGTGGTCGGGCCCCGGGTCCCGGGGAGCTGTTTTTT.

The V call is TRBV4-1, the J call TRBJ1-2; 7 nucleotides match TRBD1. The CDR3 sequence is 14 residues long. CDR1 MGHRA and CDR2 YSYEKL come from the germline V gene. V shed 8 bases, J shed 8 bases, and the junction held 14 bases outside the gene matches. The CDR3 spells CASSVGQATWGYTF. CDR3 bases: TGCGCCAGCTCCGTTGGACAGGCCACTTGGGGCTACACCTTC.

The chain recombines TRBV7-3 with TRBJ2-7, with 10 positions matching TRBD1. The CDR3 loop spans 16 amino acids. In germline, CDR1 is SGHTA, CDR2 FQGTGA. Trimming at V came to 5 bases and at J to 7 bases, leaving 14 bases not matched to a gene. CDR3 in DNA: TGTGCCAGCAGCCCTACGTGGAGACAGGGGGCCCAAGAGCAGTACTTC. Its protein product is CASSPTWRQGAQEQYF.

The genes are TRBV18 and TRBJ2-5; D may be TRBD2 (6 bases). V dropped 5 bases and J dropped 4 bases, with 14 bases sitting between them. Germline lookup yields CDR1 KGHSH and CDR2 LQKENI. The CDR3 consists of 14 residues. CDR3: CASSSGRGVETQYF. The CDR3 region has the DNA TGTGCCAGCTCATCGGGGCGGGGTGTAGAGACCCAGTACTTC.

V gene TRBV4-2 combines with J gene TRBJ1-3, with a possible D match to TRBD1 (5 bases). V lost 0 bases and J 0 bases, leaving 18 bases between the germline ends. The CDR3 loop spans 19 amino acids. Per germline, CDR1 LGHNA and CDR2 YNFKEQ. As DNA, the CDR3 is TGTGCCAGCAGCCAAGAGTTCCAGGGCACCGTCGCCTCTGGAAACACCATATATTTT. This sequence encodes CASSQEFQGTVASGNTIYF.

The chain is built from TRBV7-8 and TRBJ1-2, with 8 bases that match TRBD1. Unmatched junction bases numbered 7, after V lost 5 bases and J lost 8 bases. The CDR3 is made up of 13 amino acids. CDR1 and CDR2 (germline): SGHVS, FQNEAQ. In DNA, the CDR3 is TGTGCCAGCAGCCCGGACAGGGTTGGCGGCTACACCTTC. It encodes CASSPDRVGGYTF.

The rearrangement joins TRBV4-3 to TRBJ2-3; D gene ambiguous. V lost 2 bases, J lost 5 bases, and 14 bases lay in between. Germline-derived CDR1 and CDR2 are LGHNA and YSLEER. The CDR3 length is 15 residues. This chain's CDR3 is CASSQSSGNKDTQYF. DNA of the CDR3: TGCGCCAGCAGCCAATCGTCTGGTAACAAAGATACGCAGTATTTT.

This clone was picked up one time. The chain is built from TRBV14 and TRBJ2-1, with a weak D call TRBD2 (5 bases). The CDR3 consists of 12 residues. Trimming took off 2 bases at V and 12 bases at J, with 11 bases between the two ends. The V gene's germline CDR1 is SGHDN and CDR2 FVKESK. CDR3 coding DNA: TGTGCCAGCAGCCAATTGGACTCTCGGCAGTTCTTC. It specifies CASSQLDSRQFF.

The chain carries TRBV5-4 and TRBJ2-1; D is perhaps TRBD1 (5 bases). Deletions cut 0 bases from V and 2 bases from J, with 9 bases between. CDR3 length: 15 amino acids. Per the germline V gene, CDR1 is SGHNT and CDR2 is YYREEE (reference sequence). CDR3 in DNA: TGTGCCAGCAGCTTGGAGGCAGGGCCCTACAATGAGCAGTTCTTC. Amino acids: CASSLEAGPYNEQFF.

The rearrangement joins TRBV3-1 (or the pseudogene TRBV3-2) to TRBJ2-3, with TRBD2 as a possible D gene (5 bases). Germline CDR1 LGHDT, CDR2 YNNKEL (reference sequence). Trimming took off 4 bases at V and 2 bases at J, with 13 bases between the two ends. The CDR3 is 15 amino acids. CDR3 residues: CASSPSSGYTDTQYF. The CDR3 DNA follows: TGTGCCAGCAGCCCTTCGAGCGGCTACACAGATACGCAGTATTTT.

This rearrangement joins TRBV5-1 to TRBJ1-2, with 7 bases identical to TRBD1. J lost 5 bases, V lost 2 bases, and 3 bases had no gene match. Germline V gene lookup returns CDR1 SGHRS and CDR2 YFSETQ. CDR3 length: 13 residues. CDR3 sequence: CASSFPGGYGYTF. The CDR3 nucleotides read TGCGCCAGCAGCTTTCCAGGGGGATATGGCTACACCTTC. The full variable domain, in which reference TRBV5-1 and TRBJ1-2 provide the parts outside the CDR3, is KAGVTQTPRYLIKTRGQQVTLSCSPISGHRSVSWYQQTPGQGLQFLFEYFSETQRNKGNFPGRFSGRQFSNSRSEMNVSTLELGDSALYLCASSFPGGYGYTFGSGTRLTVV.

The chain is built from TRBV12-3 or TRBV12-4 and TRBJ1-2; 10 nucleotides agree with TRBD1. There are 13 residues in the CDR3. V was pared by 6 bases and J by 10 bases, with 8 bases of the junction left unmatched. The CDR3 here is CASRTGGVDSYTF. CDR3 bases: TGTGCCAGCAGGACAGGGGGCGTAGACTCCTACACCTTC.

The chain uses TRBV9 and TRBJ1-4, with 7 bases aligning to TRBD1. CDR1 is SGDLS and CDR2 is YYNGEE in the germline V gene. The CDR3 is made up of 15 amino acids. V was pared by 2 bases and J by 8 bases, with 9 bases of the junction left unmatched. This CDR3 is CASSVGDSGPEKLFF. In DNA form, the CDR3 reads TGTGCCAGCAGCGTGGGGGACAGTGGCCCCGAAAAACTGTTTTTT.

J is TRBJ2-2 and V is TRBV7-9, with 10 bases lining up with TRBD2. The CDR3 covers 17 residues. CDR1 and CDR2 (germline): SEHNR, FQNEAQ (reference sequence). V lost 7 bases, J lost 1 base, and 9 bases stayed unmatched. The CDR3 loop reads CASTKLGTSENTGELFF. The CDR3 DNA follows: TGTGCCAGCACCAAACTCGGGACTAGCGAGAACACCGGGGAGCTGTTTTTT. Full variable domain (missing parts from reference TRBV7-9 and TRBJ2-2): DTGVSQNPRHKITKRGQNVTFRCDPISEHNRLYWYRQTLGQGPEFLTYFQNEAQLEKSRLLSDRFSAERPKGSFSTLEIQRTEQGDSAMYLCASTKLGTSENTGELFFGEGSRLTVL.